This T cell receptor (beta chain) appears in the sequencing data of a study of OX40 agonist ivuxolimab in advanced cancers. With 3 bases clipped from V and 4 bases from J, the junction kept 6 bases outside the gene matches. The CDR3 is made up of 15 amino acids. Germline V CDR1 and CDR2: MNHEY, SVGAGI. Sequencing used immunoSEQ multiplex PCR; TCRdb keeps in-frame clones, though not all of them. This table has fewer than 100,000 clones, 80% to 90% appearing once. The input for sequencing was CD4+ or CD8+ T cells sorted from blood, taken in a trial of the OX40 agonist ivuxolimab. V is TRBV6-5 and J is TRBJ1-2; 9 bases align to TRBD1. The source of this sequence is an adult with an advanced solid tumor such as melanoma, head and neck, liver or kidney cancer. The CDR3 loop is CASSYYTGGVYGYTF. CDR3 in DNA: TGTGCCAGCAGTTATTATACAGGGGGCGTCTATGGCTACACCTTC.